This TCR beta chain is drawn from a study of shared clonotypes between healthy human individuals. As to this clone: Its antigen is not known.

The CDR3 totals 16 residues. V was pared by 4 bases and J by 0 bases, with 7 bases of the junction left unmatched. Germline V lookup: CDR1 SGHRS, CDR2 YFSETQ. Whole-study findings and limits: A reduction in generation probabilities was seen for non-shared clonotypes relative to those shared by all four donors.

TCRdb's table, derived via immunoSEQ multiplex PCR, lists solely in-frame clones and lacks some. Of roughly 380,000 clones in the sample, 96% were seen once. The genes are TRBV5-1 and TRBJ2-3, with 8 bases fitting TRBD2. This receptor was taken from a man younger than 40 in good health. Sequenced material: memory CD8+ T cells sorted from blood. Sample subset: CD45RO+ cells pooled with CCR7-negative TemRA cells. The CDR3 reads CASSQTSVSSTDTQYF. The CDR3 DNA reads TGCGCCAGCAGCCAGACTAGCGTATCTAGCACAGATACGCAGTATTTT.